The source of this T cell receptor (beta chain) is a study of breast tumors, draining lymph nodes, adjacent tissues. The study, taken as a whole, reports: The lymph node origin of tumor T cells was framed as consistent with a hypothesis, not demonstrated. Compared with basal-like, luminal-like tumors shared significantly more repertoire with nontumor tissue. Findings are consistent with lymph node origin and intratumoral expansion of most tumor T cells. Tumor repertoires ranked between lymph nodes and nontumor tissue in diversity, with V and J gene preferences.

TCRdb analysed the multiplex PCR reads with MiXCR anew, one entry per CDR3 protein. The table shows some 250,000 distinct CDR3 sequences, with under 40% occurring only once. With 0 bases clipped from V and 2 bases from J, the junction kept 4 bases outside the gene matches. Germline values: CDR1 GTSNPN, CDR2 SVGIG (reference sequence). The CDR3 loop spans 15 amino acids. Samples came from axillary lymph nodes draining the breast cancer. Turning to this clonotype: What it binds is unknown.

This TCR derives from a female donor with breast cancer. Some clones in this sample may be carry-over from other donors' samples. Sequencing was carried out using axillary lymph node tissue. This chain connects TRBV30 to TRBJ1-5, with 7 nucleotides matching TRBD1. DNA of the CDR3: TGTGCCTGGAGTGTTAAGGGGGCTGGCAATCAGCCCCAGCATTTT. This encodes CAWSVKGAGNQPQHF.